This T cell receptor (beta chain) was documented in a study of blood T cell repertoires in COVID-19. About the research overall: Samples taken during acute and convalescent COVID-19 were collected in the United States, Italy and Spain.

Using immunoSEQ multiplex PCR, the repertoire was profiled, and TCRdb retains in-frame clones only, with some absent. Altogether roughly 440,000 clones are present, 88% being singletons, with the ten largest covering 10% to 15%. V lost 8 bases and J 0 bases, leaving 10 bases between the germline ends. The CDR3 runs 13 residues. Germline CDR1 MDHEN, CDR2 SYDVKM. V is TRBV28 and J is TRBJ1-1, with D perhaps matching TRBD1 (5 bases). The TCR comes from a woman aged 50 to 60 with COVID-19, enrolled during active disease. Sequencing was carried out using peripheral blood. CDR3 in amino acids: CASFRQMNTEAFF. The CDR3 DNA sequence: TGTGCCAGCTTCAGACAGATGAACACTGAAGCTTTCTTT.